The rows below give T cell receptor beta chains drawn from one sample of a study of OX40 agonist ivuxolimab in advanced cancers. Only in-frame clones appear in the TCRdb table, and some are missing; sequencing was by immunoSEQ multiplex PCR. The table records tens of thousands of clones, 65% to 90% of them present only once. The sequencing here drew on CD4+ or CD8+ T cells sorted from blood, taken in a trial of the OX40 agonist ivuxolimab. Receptors were obtained from an adult with an advanced solid tumor such as melanoma, head and neck, liver or kidney cancer. CDR3s leave out the opening cysteine and the closing phenylalanine or tryptophan. The order of the fields is D gene, V gene, J gene, CDR3 protein. A D gene is named only where the DNA matches it firmly.

TRBD1	TRBV9	TRBJ2-7	ASSVEAGGASPYEQY
TRBD2	TRBV7-3	TRBJ2-2	ASSKGEGSGELF
.	TRBV4-3	TRBJ2-5	ASSHRAEQETQY
.	TRBV4-1	TRBJ1-5	ASSQGNRGDQPQH
TRBD1	TRBV7-7	TRBJ2-2	ASSRDRTGELF
.	TRBV7-9	TRBJ1-6	ASNVGRGNSPLH
.	TRBV6-5	TRBJ1-3	ASSYGRSGNTIY
.	TRBV9	TRBJ1-6	ASSVLTGDNSPLH
.	TRBV7-2	TRBJ2-6	ASSRGGGGANVLT
TRBD2	TRBV5-4	TRBJ2-2	ASSFLGGGTSTGELF
.	TRBV27	TRBJ1-5	ASSPRRGRGQPQH
.	TRBV19	TRBJ1-2	ASSITYLYGYT
.	TRBV12-2	TRBJ1-6	ASRSSPVERALNSPLH
.	TRBV25-1	TRBJ1-1	ASSEYFTF
.	TRBV7-6	TRBJ1-5	ASSLGFTQPQH
.	TRBV5-1	TRBJ1-1	ASSWSEGNTEAF
TRBD1	TRBV7-8	.	ASRPGQGYEQY
TRBD2	TRBV5-8	TRBJ2-3	ASSLEGLAGGADTQY
.	TRBV11-2	TRBJ2-7	ASSPQSSYEQY
TRBD1	TRBV6-5	TRBJ2-7	ASSYWNRGTDEQY
.	TRBV7-8	TRBJ1-4	ASSLALGEKLF
.	TRBV7-2	TRBJ2-7	ASSFHGGAYEQY
.	TRBV7-9	TRBJ2-7	ASSNPGVYEQY
TRBD1	TRBV2	TRBJ1-5	ASTRGGQPQH